The rows below give T cell receptor beta chains drawn from one sample of a study of CD8+CD57+ T cells in acquired aplastic anemia. MiXCR, run by TCRdb on the reads, gives a single entry per CDR3 protein. The data hold 200,000 to 250,000 distinct CDR3 sequences, with 30% to 40% observed a single time. Material for sequencing was sorted CD4+, CD8+, or CD8+CD57+ T cells (not recorded which) from PBMCs. Source of these receptors: a human donor in good health, serving as a control. The conserved cysteine and the conserved F or W are not part of the CDR3 here.

j_call: TRBJ2-7
cdr3_length: 12
v_call: TRBV2
cdr3_aa: ASSDHRTVHEQY

j_call: TRBJ2-1
cdr3_length: 14
v_call: TRBV2
cdr3_aa: ASSEIRGAGYNEQF

j_call: TRBJ2-1
cdr3_length: 11
v_call: TRBV20-1
cdr3_aa: SAREIADLGQF

j_call: TRBJ1-1
cdr3_length: 11
v_call: TRBV12-3/TRBV12-4
cdr3_aa: ASSAGSDTEAF

j_call: TRBJ2-3
cdr3_length: 17
v_call: TRBV6-4
cdr3_aa: ASSDTGTSEFPSTDTQY

j_call: TRBJ1-2
cdr3_length: 12
v_call: TRBV6-1
cdr3_aa: ACSVAGAVGGYT

j_call: TRBJ2-7
cdr3_length: 12
v_call: TRBV7-8
cdr3_aa: ASSRSGISYEQY

j_call: TRBJ2-5
cdr3_length: 12
v_call: TRBV7-3
cdr3_aa: ASSFRGGGETQY

j_call: TRBJ1-3
cdr3_length: 13
v_call: TRBV30
cdr3_aa: AWPTRGLKGNTIY

j_call: TRBJ2-1
cdr3_length: 13
v_call: TRBV11-2
cdr3_aa: ASSFFLAPYNEQF

j_call: TRBJ2-7
cdr3_length: 12
v_call: TRBV3-1
cdr3_aa: ASSQGTGILNQY

j_call: TRBJ2-1
cdr3_length: 14
v_call: TRBV11-2
cdr3_aa: ASSPSPGPAFGEQF

j_call: TRBJ1-3
cdr3_length: 17
v_call: TRBV7-2
cdr3_aa: ASSPRPGERPYSGNTIY

j_call: TRBJ1-4
cdr3_length: 13
v_call: TRBV9
cdr3_aa: ASSVGDRDDEKLF

j_call: TRBJ1-2
cdr3_length: 12
v_call: TRBV4-1
cdr3_aa: ASSRHREYYGYT

j_call: TRBJ2-5
cdr3_length: 16
v_call: TRBV9
cdr3_aa: ASSRTSGGAFGRETQY

j_call: TRBJ1-1
cdr3_length: 12
v_call: TRBV9
cdr3_aa: ASSVAGANTEAF

j_call: TRBJ2-1
cdr3_length: 15
v_call: TRBV2
cdr3_aa: ASSEVWREGPYNEQF

j_call: TRBJ2-5
cdr3_length: 12
v_call: TRBV7-8
cdr3_aa: ASSPVGTQETQY

j_call: TRBJ1-6
cdr3_length: 12
v_call: TRBV2
cdr3_aa: ASSETGGFSPLH

j_call: TRBJ2-5
cdr3_length: 13
v_call: TRBV29-1
cdr3_aa: SVDPPGQGTETQY

j_call: TRBJ1-2
cdr3_length: 13
v_call: TRBV6-1
cdr3_aa: ASSESYGENYGYT

j_call: TRBJ2-3
cdr3_length: 14
v_call: TRBV20-1
cdr3_aa: SARGTSFHSTDTQY

j_call: TRBJ2-3
cdr3_length: 12
v_call: TRBV3-1
cdr3_aa: ASSQVPVSDTQY

j_call: TRBJ2-7
cdr3_length: 13
v_call: TRBV15
cdr3_aa: ATSRDRRGPYEQY

j_call: TRBJ1-4
cdr3_length: 13
v_call: TRBV2
cdr3_aa: ASSGGQGRIGKLF